The TCR beta chain under discussion was sequenced for a study of blood T cell repertoires in COVID-19. Sequencing used immunoSEQ multiplex PCR; TCRdb keeps in-frame clones, though not all of them. The sample carries 280,000 or so clones, around 90% recorded once. Germline V gives CDR1 SEHNR, CDR2 FQNEAQ (reference sequence). The V end was cut by 4 bases, the J end by 3 bases, with 13 bases between. The CDR3 contains 14 residues. This TCR was sampled from a woman between 18 and 30 years old with acute COVID-19. V usage is TRBV7-9 and J usage is TRBJ2-7, with D possibly being TRBD1 (6 bases). The sample consisted of PBMCs or T cells enriched from blood (not recorded which). The CDR3 DNA reads as TGTGCCAGCAGCTCGATCAGGGGAAACTACGAGCAGTACTTC. This sequence encodes CASSSIRGNYEQYF.